The 6 T cell receptor beta chains below all came from one sample that was sequenced in a study of cytomegalovirus exposure and HLA in healthy donors. The primer mix had 60 Vbeta and 13 Jbeta primers. Repertoires were generated with immunoSEQ multiplex PCR, while TCRdb's copy carries only in-frame clones and drops some. The data contain over 100,000 clones, more than 65% of them singletons. Source material: PBMCs. The receptors derive from a woman aged 25 to 39 in good health and CMV-seronegative.

CDR3 region: CASSYEPGTGSEAFF. CDR3 coding DNA: TGTGCCAGCAGTTACGAACCCGGGACAGGTTCTGAAGCTTTCTTT. This sequence joins TRBV6-6 and TRBJ1-1, with 8 bases lining up with TRBD1. CDR1 is MNHNY and CDR2 is SVGAGI in the germline V gene (reference sequence). Trimming cost V 2 bases and J 6 bases; bases outside gene matches: 8. This CDR3 comprises 15 residues.

The V and J genes are TRBV4-2 and TRBJ2-1, with 11 bases identical to TRBD2. The CDR3 contains 14 residues. Germline V gene lookup returns CDR1 LGHNA and CDR2 YNFKEQ. V trimming: 6 bases; J trimming: 6 bases; junction bases outside the gene matches: 4. This chain's CDR3 is CASRVTSGGNEQFF. CDR3 nucleotide sequence: TGTGCCAGCAGGGTTACTAGCGGGGGCAATGAGCAGTTCTTC.

CDR3 nucleotide sequence: TGTGCCTGGAGTGAGGGACTAGGGGACAATGAGCAGTTCTTC. Translating it yields CAWSEGLGDNEQFF. The chain uses TRBV30 and TRBJ2-1; 8 nucleotides align to TRBD2. Germline-derived CDR1 and CDR2 are GTSNPN and SVGIG (reference sequence). The V gene end was trimmed by 1 base and the J gene end by 5 bases; junction bases not matched to a gene: 4. This CDR3 is 14 amino acids long.

V gene TRBV6-1 combines with J gene TRBJ2-7; 13 bases line up with TRBD2. The V segment lost 4 bases and the J segment 4 bases; nucleotides outside the gene matches: 7. Germline V gene lookup returns CDR1 MNHNS and CDR2 SASEGT. There are 16 residues in the CDR3. CDR3 region: CASSGLAGGGGYEQYF. The DNA for the CDR3 is TGTGCCAGCAGTGGACTAGCGGGAGGAGGGGGATACGAGCAGTACTTC.

This clone was observed a few times. Other DNA sequences of this sample code for an identical CDR3. The chain recombines TRBV6-5 with TRBJ2-5; D not certain. CDR3 length equals 11 residues. From germline, CDR1 is MNHEY and CDR2 SVGAGI. Trimming stripped 4 bases from V and 5 bases from J, with 5 bases between. The CDR3 region has the DNA TGTGCCAGCAGTTCCGGGGAGACCCAGTACTTC. Translated: CASSSGETQYF.

V gene TRBV4-1 combines with J gene TRBJ2-7; 10 bases match TRBD1. V was pared by 0 bases and J by 2 bases, with 7 bases of the junction left unmatched. This CDR3 contains 17 residues. Germline-derived CDR1 and CDR2 are MGHRA and YSYEKL. The DNA of the CDR3 is TGCGCCAGCAGCCAAGAAGGGGGGACAGGGGAAACCTACGAGCAGTACTTC. Translating gives CASSQEGGTGETYEQYF.